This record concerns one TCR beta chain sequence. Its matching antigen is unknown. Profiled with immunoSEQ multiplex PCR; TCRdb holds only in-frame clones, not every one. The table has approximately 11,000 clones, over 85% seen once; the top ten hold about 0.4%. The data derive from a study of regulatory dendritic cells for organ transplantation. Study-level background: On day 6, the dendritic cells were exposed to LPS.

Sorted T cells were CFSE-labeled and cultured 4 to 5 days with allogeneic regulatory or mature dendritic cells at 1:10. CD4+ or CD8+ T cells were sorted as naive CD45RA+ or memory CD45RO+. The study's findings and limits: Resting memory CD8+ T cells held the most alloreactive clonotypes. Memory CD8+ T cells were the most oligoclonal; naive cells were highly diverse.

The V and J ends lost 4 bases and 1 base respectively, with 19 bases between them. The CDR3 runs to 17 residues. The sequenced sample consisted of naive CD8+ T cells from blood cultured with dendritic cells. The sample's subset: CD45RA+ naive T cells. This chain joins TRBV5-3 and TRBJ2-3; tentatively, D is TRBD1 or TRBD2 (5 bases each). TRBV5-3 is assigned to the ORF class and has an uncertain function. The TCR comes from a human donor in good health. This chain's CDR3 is CARSTAGTTSRTDTQYF. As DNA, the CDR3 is TGTGCCAGAAGCACCGCCGGGACCACTTCCCGCACAGATACGCAGTATTTT.